These T cell receptor beta chains were read from a single sample in a study of blood T cell repertoires in COVID-19. Clones were sequenced by immunoSEQ multiplex PCR, and TCRdb holds only the in-frame ones, with some missing. The data hold 150,000 to 200,000 clones, with approximately 89% observed a single time. Sequencing used PBMCs or T cells enriched from blood (not recorded which). The source is a woman under 30 who had recovered from COVID-19. Each CDR3 is given with its conserved first and last residue. The D gene is left open where the match is weak. Size is stated for part of the rows, as once, few or many counts, or as a class when the clone is expanded.

CDR3 DNA: TGTGCCAGCTCACGCCAAGAAGGACAGGAAGCGGCCTTC
CDR3 protein: CASSRQEGQEAAF
clone size: -
V gene: TRBV18
J gene: TRBJ1-2
CDR3 length: 13
D gene: TRBD1

CDR3 DNA: TGTGCCAGCAGCTTAGGCGGCGGGGACATTCAGTACTTC
CDR3 protein: CASSLGGGDIQYF
clone size: -
V gene: TRBV7-8
J gene: TRBJ2-4
CDR3 length: 13
D gene: -

CDR3 DNA: TGTGCCAGCAGCTTATCTCAGGCTGGCGGGGAGCTGTTTTTT
CDR3 protein: CASSLSQAGGELFF
clone size: -
V gene: TRBV11-3
J gene: TRBJ2-2
CDR3 length: 14
D gene: -

CDR3 DNA: TGTGCCAGCAGCGAGGCTAGCGGGAACTACAATGAGCAGTTCTTC
CDR3 protein: CASSEASGNYNEQFF
clone size: -
V gene: TRBV6-4
J gene: TRBJ2-1
CDR3 length: 15
D gene: TRBD2

CDR3 DNA: TGTGCCAGCAGCTCCGGGACGGGGGGCGGATACGAGCAGTACTTC
CDR3 protein: CASSSGTGGGYEQYF
clone size: -
V gene: TRBV7-2
J gene: TRBJ2-7
CDR3 length: 15
D gene: -

CDR3 DNA: TGTGCCAGCAGCTTGGGACTCCACAATGAGCAGTTCTTC
CDR3 protein: CASSLGLHNEQFF
clone size: -
V gene: TRBV6-4
J gene: TRBJ2-1
CDR3 length: 13
D gene: -

CDR3 DNA: TGTGCCAGCAGCGACGGGACAGCTCCGGTCAGGGACTATGGCTACACCTTC
CDR3 protein: CASSDGTAPVRDYGYTF
clone size: -
V gene: TRBV9
J gene: TRBJ1-2
CDR3 length: 17
D gene: TRBD1

CDR3 DNA: TGTGCCAGCAGCCGACAGGCCTTTCCCCCTGAAGCTTTCTTT
CDR3 protein: CASSRQAFPPEAFF
clone size: -
V gene: TRBV6-2/TRBV6-3
J gene: TRBJ1-1
CDR3 length: 14
D gene: -

CDR3 DNA: TGTGCCAGCAGGGGACCGGGACAGCCCACAGATACGCAGTATTTT
CDR3 protein: CASRGPGQPTDTQYF
clone size: -
V gene: TRBV5-6
J gene: TRBJ2-3
CDR3 length: 15
D gene: TRBD1

CDR3 DNA: TGTGCCAGCGGCCGAATAGATACGCAGTATTTT
CDR3 protein: CASGRIDTQYF
clone size: -
V gene: TRBV9
J gene: TRBJ2-3
CDR3 length: 11
D gene: -

CDR3 DNA: TGTGCCAGTAGCAGAACCCATGGGACAGGCAATGGCTACACCTTC
CDR3 protein: CASSRTHGTGNGYTF
clone size: -
V gene: TRBV19
J gene: TRBJ1-2
CDR3 length: 15
D gene: TRBD1

CDR3 DNA: TGTGCCAGCAGTTTTAGTGCGGGGGAGCAGTACTTC
CDR3 protein: CASSFSAGEQYF
clone size: -
V gene: TRBV12-3/TRBV12-4
J gene: TRBJ2-7
CDR3 length: 12
D gene: -

CDR3 DNA: TGTGCCAGCAGTTACGCGCAGGGAATCGTCGGCTACACCTTC
CDR3 protein: CASSYAQGIVGYTF
clone size: -
V gene: TRBV6-5
J gene: TRBJ1-2
CDR3 length: 14
D gene: -

CDR3 DNA: TGTGCCAGCGATACCGGTCGGCAGGGCACAGATACGCAGTATTTT
CDR3 protein: CASDTGRQGTDTQYF
clone size: -
V gene: TRBV19
J gene: TRBJ2-3
CDR3 length: 15
D gene: -

CDR3 DNA: TGTGCCAGCAGCTTTTGGGACAAAAACTACGAGCAGTACTTC
CDR3 protein: CASSFWDKNYEQYF
clone size: -
V gene: TRBV5-6
J gene: TRBJ2-7
CDR3 length: 14
D gene: -

CDR3 DNA: TGTGCCAGCAGTTACTCGACGAGGGTGGGGGGTGGCTACACCTTC
CDR3 protein: CASSYSTRVGGGYTF
clone size: once
V gene: TRBV6-5
J gene: TRBJ1-2
CDR3 length: 15
D gene: -

CDR3 DNA: TGTGCCACCAGCAGATCCACCGGGACAGGGCACGAGCAGTACTTC
CDR3 protein: CATSRSTGTGHEQYF
clone size: -
V gene: TRBV15
J gene: TRBJ2-7
CDR3 length: 15
D gene: TRBD1

CDR3 DNA: TGTGCCAGCAGCAGCGTGGGACTAGCTGACTCCTACGAGCAGTACTTC
CDR3 protein: CASSSVGLADSYEQYF
clone size: -
V gene: TRBV5-4
J gene: TRBJ2-7
CDR3 length: 16
D gene: TRBD2

CDR3 DNA: TGTGCCAGCAGCCAAGCGTTCTATGGCTACACCTTC
CDR3 protein: CASSQAFYGYTF
clone size: -
V gene: TRBV3-1/TRBV3-2
J gene: TRBJ1-2
CDR3 length: 12
D gene: -

CDR3 DNA: TGTGCCAGCAGTTTATTAGCCGGGATGGCCAATGAGCAGTTCTTC
CDR3 protein: CASSLLAGMANEQFF
clone size: -
V gene: TRBV28
J gene: TRBJ2-1
CDR3 length: 15
D gene: -

CDR3 DNA: TGCGCCAGCAGCTTGGACTCTGGACTAGCGGGAGACGAGCAGTACTTC
CDR3 protein: CASSLDSGLAGDEQYF
clone size: -
V gene: TRBV5-1
J gene: TRBJ2-7
CDR3 length: 16
D gene: TRBD2